Each of the 23 T cell receptor beta chains below was sequenced from the same sample in a study of blood T cell repertoires in COVID-19. Sequencing was performed with immunoSEQ multiplex PCR; in TCRdb, only in-frame clones are kept and a portion is missing. The sample carries 140,000 to 150,000 clones, 88% recorded once. Material for sequencing was peripheral blood. Receptor source: a human donor in a cohort sampled during active COVID-19.

This clone has a handful of counts. The chain joins TRBV7-3 to TRBJ2-1, with 11 nucleotides matching TRBD2. The germline CDR1 and CDR2 sequences are SGHTA and FQGTGA. With V trimmed by 5 bases and J by 9 bases, 9 bases remained unmatched. The CDR3 extends over 15 amino acids. The CDR3 sequence: CASSAAGTSGGEQFF. The CDR3 coding sequence is TGTGCCAGCAGCGCTGCCGGGACTAGCGGAGGTGAGCAGTTCTTC.

The chain couples TRBV11-2 to TRBJ2-1, with 7 bases aligning to TRBD1. Germline trimming cut 3 bases from V and 3 bases from J; bases unmatched to any gene: 11. Germline V gene lookup returns CDR1 SGHAT and CDR2 FQNNGV. The CDR3 covers 17 residues. The chain's CDR3 is CASSLGQSAIGYNEQFF. CDR3 nucleotides: TGTGCCAGCAGCTTGGGACAGAGCGCCATCGGCTACAATGAGCAGTTCTTC.

The V and J genes are TRBV19 and TRBJ1-4; D ambiguous. Germline values: CDR1 LNHDA, CDR2 SQIVND (reference sequence). This CDR3 spans 14 amino acids. Trimming left V 3 bases short and J 4 bases short, with 9 bases between. The CDR3 DNA reads as TGTGCCAGTAGTATCACAGCCAGTAATGAAAAACTGTTTTTT. Its translation is CASSITASNEKLFF.

This chain joins TRBV11-2 and TRBJ1-1, with 7 bases lining up with TRBD1. Germline-derived CDR1 and CDR2 are SGHAT and FQNNGV. V trimming: 1 base; J trimming: 11 bases; junction bases outside the gene matches: 7. This CDR3 comprises 13 residues. The CDR3 DNA follows: TGTGCCAGCAGCTTAGGTTGGACAGGCCGGGCTTTCTTT. Its protein product is CASSLGWTGRAFF.

This chain connects TRBV18 to TRBJ2-1; tentatively, D is TRBD1 (6 bases). V lost 3 bases and J 0 bases, leaving 15 bases between the germline ends. Looked up from germline, CDR1 is KGHSH and CDR2 is LQKENI. The CDR3 has 17 amino acids. The CDR3 DNA reads as TGTGCCAGCTCACCTTGGACAGCCTTAAGCTCCTACAATGAGCAGTTCTTC. Amino acid sequence: CASSPWTALSSYNEQFF. Full variable domain (missing parts from reference TRBV18 and TRBJ2-1): NAGVMQNPRHLVRRRGQEARLRCSPMKGHSHVYWYRQLPEEGLKFMVYLQKENIIDESGMPKERFSAEFPKEGPSILRIQQVVRGDSAAYFCASSPWTALSSYNEQFFGPGTRLTVL.

The chain employs TRBV24-1 and TRBJ2-1; 11 nucleotides align to TRBD2. The germline gives CDR1 KGHDR, CDR2 SFDVKD. The CDR3 is made up of 16 amino acids. The J segment lost 9 bases and the V segment lost 1 base, leaving 7 bases of the junction unmatched. The DNA of the CDR3 is TGTGCCACCAGTGATTTAACTAGCGGGGGACGGGGTGAGCAGTTCTTC. This encodes CATSDLTSGGRGEQFF.

V gene TRBV6-5 combines with J gene TRBJ2-3; TRBD2 aligns across 9 bases. CDR3 length: 15 amino acids. Germline values: CDR1 MNHEY, CDR2 SVGAGI. After removal of 6 bases from V and 5 bases from J, the junction contained 9 bases not matched to a gene. The CDR3 DNA reads TGTGCCAGCAGCGGGGGGCTAGCGGGGAAAGATACGCAGTATTTT. It encodes CASSGGLAGKDTQYF.

The J gene is TRBJ1-1, the V gene TRBV9; 9 nucleotides line up with TRBD1. Germline CDR1 SGDLS, CDR2 YYNGEE. This CDR3 is built from 15 residues. With V trimmed by 4 bases and J by 1 base, 5 bases remained unmatched. The CDR3 region has the DNA TGTGCCAGCAGCCGACAGGGGGGAGGGAACACTGAAGCTTTCTTT. The encoded protein is CASSRQGGGNTEAFF.

This clone was picked up one time. DNA for the CDR3: TGCGCCAGCAGCTTCCGGACCACGAATAGCGGGAGTTCCCCAGATACGCAGTATTTT. The encoded protein is CASSFRTTNSGSSPDTQYF. The chain is built from TRBV5-1 and TRBJ2-3; 9 bases map to TRBD2. The V and J ends lost 2 bases and 4 bases, in that order; junction bases with no gene match: 17. This CDR3 has 19 residues. Per the germline V gene, CDR1 is SGHRS and CDR2 is YFSETQ.

V usage is TRBV9 and J usage is TRBJ1-1, with a possible D match to TRBD1 (5 bases). V was cut by 0 bases and J by 4 bases, with 10 bases left in between. Per the germline V gene, CDR1 is SGDLS and CDR2 is YYNGEE. The CDR3 runs 14 residues. The CDR3 spells CASSVVGGGTEAFF. DNA for the CDR3: TGTGCCAGCAGCGTAGTGGGGGGGGGCACTGAAGCTTTCTTT.

The V call is TRBV7-2, the J call TRBJ2-7; TRBD2 might be the D (5 bases). CDR3 length: 14 residues. Germline V lookup: CDR1 SGHTA, CDR2 FQGNSA. V shed 2 bases and J shed 2 bases, with 10 bases lying between them. Here the CDR3 DNA reads TGTGCCAGCAGCTTAAGGGAGTTCGCCTACGAGCAGTACTTC. Protein: CASSLREFAYEQYF.

The chain carries TRBV9 and TRBJ2-5, with 10 bases lining up with TRBD2. The CDR3 is 15 residues long. Germline loops: CDR1 SGDLS, CDR2 YYNGEE. The trim removed 2 bases at V and 1 base at J, leaving 2 bases unmatched. DNA for the CDR3: TGTGCCAGCAGCGTTAGCGGGGGGCGCCAAGAGACCCAGTACTTC. Its translation: CASSVSGGRQETQYF.

The chain employs TRBV4-1 and TRBJ1-2, with D unclear. The ends were cut back, 4 bases at V and 3 bases at J, with 12 bases in the middle. This CDR3 comprises 14 residues. Germline CDR1 is MGHRA and CDR2 is YSYEKL. The CDR3 loop is CASSPDGSDYGYTF. CDR3 in DNA: TGCGCCAGCAGCCCAGACGGGTCGGACTATGGCTACACCTTC.

The chain combines TRBV18 with TRBJ2-2, with TRBD1 as a possible D gene (6 bases). With 6 bases removed from V and 0 bases from J, the gap between germline ends came to 14 bases. CDR3 size: 16 residues. Germline assignment: CDR1 KGHSH and CDR2 LQKENI. CDR3 coding DNA: TGTGCCAGCTCCGGACAGTTCTTCGCGAACACCGGGGAGCTGTTTTTT. Its translation is CASSGQFFANTGELFF.

The rearrangement joins TRBV6-2 or TRBV6-3 to TRBJ1-5; D unresolved. Germline lookup yields CDR1 MNHEY and CDR2 SVGEGT. The V end lost 2 bases, the J end lost 3 bases, and 8 bases lay between the germline ends. The CDR3 totals 14 residues. The DNA of the CDR3 is TGTGCCAGCAGTTACGTCGCAGACAATCAGCCCCAGCATTTT. It codes for CASSYVADNQPQHF.

This chain connects TRBV19 to TRBJ1-1; no reliable D call. This CDR3 is built from 14 residues. V shed 7 bases and J shed 4 bases, with 16 bases lying between them. Germline loops: CDR1 LNHDA, CDR2 SQIVND (reference sequence). The CDR3 DNA is TGTGCCAGTACCGCGCCAGGTCTCACCACTGAAGCTTTCTTT. Translated: CASTAPGLTTEAFF.

The chain is built from TRBV2 and TRBJ2-1, with 14 nucleotides matching TRBD2. The trim removed 6 bases at V and 9 bases at J, leaving 10 bases unmatched. The CDR3 loop spans 16 amino acids. Germline V gene sequence: CDR1 SNHLY, CDR2 FYNNEI. The CDR3 protein is CASREGLAGALIEQFF. The CDR3 DNA reads TGTGCCAGCAGGGAGGGACTAGCGGGAGCCCTAATTGAGCAGTTCTTC.

The CDR3 sequence: CASSESGGGDTQYF. The CDR3 DNA reads as TGTGCCAGCAGTGAAAGCGGGGGGGGTGATACGCAGTATTTT. J is TRBJ2-3 and V is TRBV6-4, with 10 bases lining up with TRBD2. Trimming took 3 bases from V and 6 from J; bases not matched to a gene: 3. Germline CDR1 reads MRHNA; CDR2 reads SNTAGT. The CDR3 is 14 amino acids.

The chain recombines TRBV18 with TRBJ2-3; 7 nucleotides match TRBD2. This CDR3 spans 18 amino acids. Germline V gives CDR1 KGHSH, CDR2 LQKENI. Losses at the gene ends were 2 bases for V and 6 bases for J; bases not matched to a gene: 17. CDR3 in DNA: TGTGCCAGCTCACCAAGGCCTCCCAGCGGGGTCGCTCGGGATACGCAGTATTTT. Translating it yields CASSPRPPSGVARDTQYF.

V is TRBV10-3 and J is TRBJ1-1; 7 bases match TRBD1. Trimming took 6 bases from V and 2 from J; bases not matched to a gene: 6. The CDR3 loop spans 14 amino acids. In germline, CDR1 is ENHRY, CDR2 SYGVKD. Written as DNA, the CDR3 is TGTGCCATCAGAGTACAGGGGACCAACACTGAAGCTTTCTTT. Its protein is CAIRVQGTNTEAFF.

This chain links TRBV25-1 with TRBJ2-3, with 8 nucleotides matching TRBD2. The CDR3 contains 14 residues. Germline assignment: CDR1 MGHDK and CDR2 SYGVNS. Losses at the gene ends were 3 bases for V and 4 bases for J; bases not matched to a gene: 3. The CDR3 protein is CASSDRGGPDTQYF. Here the CDR3 DNA reads TGTGCCAGCAGTGACCGGGGGGGCCCAGATACGCAGTATTTT.

The V call is TRBV6-2 or TRBV6-3, the J call TRBJ2-7, with D possibly being TRBD1 (5 bases). This CDR3 is 13 amino acids long. Germline CDR1 reads MNHEY; CDR2 reads SVGEGT. V was shortened by 5 bases and J by 1 base, with 9 bases between the two germline ends. DNA of the CDR3: TGTGCCAGCAGTATGGGGCCGTCCTACGAGCAGTACTTC. This translates into CASSMGPSYEQYF.

V usage is TRBV4-1 and J usage is TRBJ2-6; 7 nucleotides match TRBD2. Germline loops: CDR1 MGHRA, CDR2 YSYEKL. CDR3 length equals 18 residues. The junction had 8 bases not matched to a gene; V was cut back by 3 bases and J by 0 bases. The CDR3 nucleotides are TGCGCCAGCAGCCAGACGGGGGGATTGCTCTCTGGGGCCAACGTCCTGACTTTC. This codes for CASSQTGGLLSGANVLTF.